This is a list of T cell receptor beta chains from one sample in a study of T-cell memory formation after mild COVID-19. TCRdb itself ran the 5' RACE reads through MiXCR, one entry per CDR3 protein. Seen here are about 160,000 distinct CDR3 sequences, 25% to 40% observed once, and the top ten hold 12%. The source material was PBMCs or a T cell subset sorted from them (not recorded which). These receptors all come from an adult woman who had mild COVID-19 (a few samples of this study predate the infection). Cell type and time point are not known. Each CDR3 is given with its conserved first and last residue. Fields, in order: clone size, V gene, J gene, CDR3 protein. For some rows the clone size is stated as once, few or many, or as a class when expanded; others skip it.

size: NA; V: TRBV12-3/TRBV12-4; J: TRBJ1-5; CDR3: CASSSTGDQPQHF
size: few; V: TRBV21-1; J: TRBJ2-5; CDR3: CASSNPRLAGAEETQYF
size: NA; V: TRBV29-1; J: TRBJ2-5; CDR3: CSVGTGGSGTQYF
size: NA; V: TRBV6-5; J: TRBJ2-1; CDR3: CASSYLGLRGNNEQFF
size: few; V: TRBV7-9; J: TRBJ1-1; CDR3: CASSPAWAFF
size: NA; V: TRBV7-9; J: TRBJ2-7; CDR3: CASSYSGRSREQYF
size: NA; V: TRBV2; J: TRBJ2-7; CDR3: CASLRLAGGHDEQYF
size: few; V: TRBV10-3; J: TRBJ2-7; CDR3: CAISESPRETHYEQYF
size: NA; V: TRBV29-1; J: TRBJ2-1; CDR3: CSGRQGGNEQFF
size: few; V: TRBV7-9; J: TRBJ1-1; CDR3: CASSLGVVEAFF
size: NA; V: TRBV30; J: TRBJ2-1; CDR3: CARSTGGIYNEQFF
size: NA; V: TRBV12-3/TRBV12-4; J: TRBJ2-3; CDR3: CASSFRLNLGGQDTQYF
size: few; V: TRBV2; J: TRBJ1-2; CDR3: CASSPGRNYGYTF
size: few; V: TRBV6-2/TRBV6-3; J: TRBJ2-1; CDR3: CASSLGTSGISYNEQFF
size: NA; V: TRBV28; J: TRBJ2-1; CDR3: CASSYPGQGVREQFF
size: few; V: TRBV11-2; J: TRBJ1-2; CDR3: CASSPIQGARHYGYTF
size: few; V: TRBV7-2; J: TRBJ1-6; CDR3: CASSLSRTGYNSPLHF
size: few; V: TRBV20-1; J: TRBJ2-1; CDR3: CSAPEAVDRRYEQFF
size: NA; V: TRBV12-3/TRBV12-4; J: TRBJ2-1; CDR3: CASTTLREGFNEQFF
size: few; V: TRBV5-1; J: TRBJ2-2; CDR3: CASSWDQNTGELFF
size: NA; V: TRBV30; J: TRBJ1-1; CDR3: CAWTRGYSTEAFF
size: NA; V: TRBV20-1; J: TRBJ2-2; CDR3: CSALSAYTTGELFF
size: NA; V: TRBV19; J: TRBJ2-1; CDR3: CASTLEAGTLGRSYNEQFF
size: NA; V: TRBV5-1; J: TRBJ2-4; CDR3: CASSPFDSNLAKNIQYF
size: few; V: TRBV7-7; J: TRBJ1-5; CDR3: CASSPDRNQPQHF
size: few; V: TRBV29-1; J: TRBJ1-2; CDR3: CSVEDRTGAVSGYTF
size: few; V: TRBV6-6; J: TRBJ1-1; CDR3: CASSYPPTVRETEAFF